This T cell receptor beta chain is from a study of CD8 T cells in Susac syndrome. RNA totalling about 0.45 to 1 ug underwent reverse transcription with random hexamers. Coverage of TCR beta CDR3 amplification by immunoSEQ multiplex PCR extended to 54 Vbeta and 13 Jbeta. TCRdb re-derived calls from the immunoSEQ multiplex PCR reads in MiXCR, one entry per CDR3 protein. The sample lists 100,000 to 150,000 distinct CDR3 sequences, roughly 96% occurring once. This CDR3 contains 12 residues. Germline V gene data show CDR1 as SEHNR and CDR2 as FQNEAQ (reference sequence). V lost 5 bases and J lost 10, with 12 bases in between. Sequencing of TCR beta was carried out in blood CD8+ and CD4+ T cells. The authors negatively isolated CD8+ and CD4+ T cells and FACS-enriched TEMRA cells.

The J gene is TRBJ1-5, the V gene TRBV7-9; no firm D call. Sequencing was carried out using CD4+ T cells from PBMCs. The receptor comes from a human donor in good health. The CDR3 DNA follows: TGTGCCAGCAGCCCCCCCGTAGGACCCCAGCATTTT. This codes for CASSPPVGPQHF.